The present TCR beta chain was sequenced within a study of PD-1 blockade in classical Hodgkin lymphoma. Clones were read by immunoSEQ multiplex PCR, and TCRdb kept only the in-frame ones, dropping some. The sample holds some 48,000 clones, 80% seen once. Comments on this clone: Antigen unknown.

Time point given: cycle 4 day 1 (C4D1), after 6 weeks of nivolumab. Every patient had relapsed following autologous stem cell transplantation, and cohorts differed in brentuximab vedotin exposure. Study observations and caveats: The diversity seen at baseline in complete responders resembled that of newly diagnosed patients. CD8+ TCR diversity did not rise significantly by C4D1, unlike CD4+. No one has yet defined what causes the repertoire differences, which may be disease activity or prior therapy.

The source of this sequence is a human donor with classical Hodgkin lymphoma. Sequences were derived from peripheral blood mononuclear cells (PBMCs), sampled before the fourth cycle of nivolumab.

The CDR3 spells CASSPRTGGYEQYF. The CDR3 DNA is TGTGCCAGCAGCCCCCGGACAGGGGGCTACGAGCAGTACTTC. This rearrangement joins TRBV9 to TRBJ2-7, with 10 bases aligning to TRBD1. The ends lost 4 bases at V and 3 bases at J; junction bases unmatched: 4. CDR3 size: 14 residues. CDR1 is SGDLS, CDR2 YYNGEE, per germline.